This paragraph reports one T cell receptor beta chain. The antigen it recognizes is unknown. The input lacks base qualities; no much larger clone sits a single base away. Participants in the prospective study were aged roughly 18 to 89 years, lived in under 30 United States geographic areas, and enrolled through a virtual design. In the prospective study, cohorts were assigned on the basis of participant-reported clinical history obtained from a screening survey and a study questionnaire. For ImmuneRACE Cohort 3, a participant was defined as recovered based on two consecutive negative NP/OP PCR tests, clearance by a healthcare professional, or resolution of symptoms. Mobile phlebotomists in the prospective study collected whole blood, serum and a nasopharyngeal or oropharyngeal swab from every participant. Additional blood draws and questionnaires over an approximately 2-month period could optionally be provided by prospective study participants. Blood samples from the prospective study were shipped frozen or at room temperature prior to DNA extraction.

This sample stems from a study of blood T cell repertoires in COVID-19 (dated by TCRdb to 2019 to 2021). General notes on the study: The collaborator samples originated in the United States, Italy and Spain and spanned the acute and convalescent phases of COVID-19. Where HLA class I and class II types were available, the types were taken from metadata supplied by the sample provider, not from assay-based typing. The prospective study material was composed of cDNA or gDNA derived from T cells, B-cell-depleted T cells, or PBMCs. The dataset comprised deeply sampled blood TCRbeta repertoires from subjects exposed to, actively infected with, or recovered from COVID-19. The sample metadata nearly always contained a de-identified subject ID, COVID-19 status, age in years and sex. The repertoires were released in a freely available public database intended as a resource for research on the immune response to SARS-CoV-2. The samples were drawn from two sources: the first 160 participants of the ongoing ImmuneRACE study, and fewer than 1,500 subjects contributed by 6 global collaborators.

Measured from the cysteine to the phenylalanine, the CDR3 is 15 residues long. Only CDR3 DNA remains: 45 bases, in frame from the first base. V and J are truncated by 1 base and 1 base respectively, leaving an intervening sequence of 8 bases. The germline V gene yields SGHRS for CDR1 and YFSETQ for CDR2. TCRbeta CDR3 regions were amplified from genomic DNA using the immunoSEQ Assay, a bias-controlled multiplex PCR. Per the original workflow: Within the assay, amplification of reference gene primers was used to estimate how many nucleated cells each sample contained. To quantify the absolute abundance of each unique TCRbeta CDR3 rearrangement, sequence reads were collapsed and filtered. For each sample, productive Simpson clonality was calculated by taking the square root of Simpson's diversity index across productive rearrangements. The immuneACCESS repertoire file appears here via TCRdb, limited to in-frame rearrangements. These files lack a portion of the clones; in checked studies, under half of the deficit traces to unresolved V genes, and the cause of the others is not known. From that table come the V and J calls and clone size; the DNA was used to work out D and trimming. The sample table shows 220,000 or so clones, and about 79% are seen once. More than 3% of the sample goes to the ten largest clones.

Points the paper makes about the study in general: The quantity of clinical and demographic metadata differed by source and by participant and was supplied without curation.

This TCR was recovered from a woman aged 55-69 years who had recovered from COVID-19. The rearrangement joined TRBV5-1 to TRBJ1-4; the D region possibly corresponds to TRBD1 (5 bases align). The sequencing input was PBMCs or T cells enriched from blood (not recorded which). The DNA reads TGCGCCAGCAGCTTGCGGGGGGTAACTAATGAAAAACTGTTTTTT. It translates as CASSLRGVTNEKLFF. The entire variable domain, with the stretches around the CDR3 drawn from the reference TRBV5-1 and TRBJ1-4 proteins, is KAGVTQTPRYLIKTRGQQVTLSCSPISGHRSVSWYQQTPGQGLQFLFEYFSETQRNKGNFPGRFSGRQFSNSRSEMNVSTLELGDSALYLCASSLRGVTNEKLFFGSGTQLSVL.